The present T cell receptor (beta chain) was sequenced within a study of technical replicates of blood from a handful of donors. The protocol was immunoSEQ multiplex PCR, while the TCRdb copy is restricted to in-frame clones and leaves out a portion. The top ten clones hold roughly 0.28% of a sample with tens of thousands of clones, approximately 95% of them seen once. The germline V and J ends were trimmed by 0 bases and 2 bases, with 13 bases remaining between them. The CDR3 spans 16 residues. Germline V lookup: CDR1 SGHRS, CDR2 YFSETQ. The sample comprised T cells isolated from PBMCs. This sequence was found in a human donor in good health. The chain employs TRBV5-1 and TRBJ2-3; a weak D match, TRBD2 (5 bases). As DNA, the CDR3 is TGCGCCAGCAGCTTGGGCCCGGGATCATTCACAGATACGCAGTATTTT. It yields the protein CASSLGPGSFTDTQYF.